This T cell receptor beta chain was identified in a study of identical twins. This clonotype was found a few times. This CDR3 has 13 residues. Trimming cost V 6 bases and J 3 bases; bases outside gene matches: 4. Germline assignment: CDR1 WNHNN and CDR2 SYGVQD (reference sequence). TCRdb recomputed calls from the 5' RACE reads with MiXCR, one row per CDR3 protein. The data hold around 240,000 distinct CDR3 sequences, with roughly 7% observed a single time. This same sample was also part of a study on yellow fever vaccine responses in identical twins.

The source material was memory (CD45RO+) T cells sorted from blood. The receptor was derived from a woman aged 18-29 years in good health. The V and J genes are TRBV10-1 and TRBJ2-5; 7 positions match TRBD1. In DNA form, the CDR3 reads TGCGCCAGCAGCCGGGACAGTAAAGAGACCCAGTACTTC. It codes for CASSRDSKETQYF.